What follows is one TCR beta chain and its context. These data originate in a study of blood T cell repertoires in COVID-19. Study-level background: Some COVID-19 samples were acute and others convalescent; all came from the United States, Italy and Spain. The cDNA or gDNA used as material had been derived from T cells, B-cell-depleted T cells, or PBMCs.

Original analysis: Amplified reference gene primers provided the basis for estimating nucleated cell counts. TCRdb keeps only in-frame clones here, not all; method: immunoSEQ multiplex PCR. V and J calls plus clone size are reproduced from that table; the DNA served to infer D and trimming. The sample has about 47,000 clones; around nine tenths are singletons. This TCR derives from a human donor with active COVID-19. The donor label of this sample is uncertain. Sequencing input: peripheral blood.

The CDR3 sequence: CASSFLGNTIYF. In DNA, the CDR3 is TGTGCCAGCAGCTTTCTGGGAAACACCATATATTTT. The chain links TRBV11-3 to TRBJ1-3; no firm D call. The CDR3 totals 12 residues. Germline loops: CDR1 SGHNT, CDR2 YENEEA. Trimming left V 3 bases short and J 4 bases short, with 4 bases between.